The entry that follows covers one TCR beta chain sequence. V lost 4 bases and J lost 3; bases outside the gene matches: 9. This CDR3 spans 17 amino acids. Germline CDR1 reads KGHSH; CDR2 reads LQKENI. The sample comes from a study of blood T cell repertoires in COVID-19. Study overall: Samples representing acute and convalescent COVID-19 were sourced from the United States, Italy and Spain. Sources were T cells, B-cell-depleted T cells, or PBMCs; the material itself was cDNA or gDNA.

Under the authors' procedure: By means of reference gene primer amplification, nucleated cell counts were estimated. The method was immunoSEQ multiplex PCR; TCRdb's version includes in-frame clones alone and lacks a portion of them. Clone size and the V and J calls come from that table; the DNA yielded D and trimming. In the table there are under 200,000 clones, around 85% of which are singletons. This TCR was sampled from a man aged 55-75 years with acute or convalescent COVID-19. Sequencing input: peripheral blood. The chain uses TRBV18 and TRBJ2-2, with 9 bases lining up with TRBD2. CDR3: CASSQNSGSPYTGELFF. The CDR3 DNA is TGTGCCAGCTCACAGAATAGCGGGAGTCCTTACACCGGGGAGCTGTTTTTT.